A selection of T cell receptor beta chains follows, all from one sample in a study of blood T cell repertoires in COVID-19. This table comes from immunoSEQ multiplex PCR, and its TCRdb copy is limited to in-frame clones, with some not included. The table records around 250,000 clones, roughly 85% of them present only once. Sequences were obtained from PBMCs or T cells enriched from blood (not recorded which). These receptors came from a woman between 50 and 59 years old with acute COVID-19. Each CDR3 is given with its conserved first and last residue. A D gene is named only where the DNA matches it firmly. Size tells how often a clone was seen (once, few, many) or the class of an expanded clone, and some rows leave it out.

V	D	J	size	DNA	CDR3
TRBV6-5	-	TRBJ2-7	-	TGTGCCAGCAGTCCGCGGGAAAACGGCTACGAGCAGTACTTC	CASSPRENGYEQYF
TRBV10-2	TRBD1	TRBJ1-4	-	TGCGCCACCAATCGACAGGGGGCGGGTGAAAAACTGTTTTTT	CATNRQGAGEKLFF
TRBV9	TRBD2	TRBJ2-7	-	TGTGCCAGCAGCGTACGGGGGGGCCCCGACGAGCAGTACTTC	CASSVRGGPDEQYF
TRBV12-3/TRBV12-4	TRBD1	TRBJ1-4	-	TGTGCCAGCATCCGGACAGGGTATGAAAAACTGTTTTTT	CASIRTGYEKLFF
TRBV9	-	TRBJ2-7	-	TGTGCCAGCAGCGTAGGGGACACGACCTACGAGCAGTACTTC	CASSVGDTTYEQYF
TRBV6-5	-	TRBJ1-6	-	TGTGCCAGCAGTTACTCTGGAGGGGTATACTCACCCCTCCACTTT	CASSYSGGVYSPLHF
TRBV6-1	TRBD1	TRBJ2-1	-	TGTGCCAGCAGTGAAGCCGGGTGGGGACAGATTAACAATGAGCAGTTCTTC	CASSEAGWGQINNEQFF
TRBV5-5	TRBD1	TRBJ1-6	-	TGTGCCAGCAGCTTGGTTGGCAGGGGGGTGGATAATTCACCCCTCCACTTT	CASSLVGRGVDNSPLHF
TRBV3-1/TRBV3-2	TRBD1	TRBJ1-1	-	TGTGCCAGCAGCCCGTGGACAGGGAGGTTAACGATGAACACTGAAGCTTTCTTT	CASSPWTGRLTMNTEAFF
TRBV4-2	-	TRBJ1-1	-	TGTGCCAGCAGCCAAGGCCAGGGCGATAGGCCTTTCTTT	CASSQGQGDRPFF
TRBV6-6	TRBD1	TRBJ2-3	few	TGTGCCAGCAGAACCCGGGACAGGGGGACAGATACGCAGTATTTT	CASRTRDRGTDTQYF
TRBV7-8	TRBD2	TRBJ2-5	-	TGTGCCAGCAGCACCCCCTGGGGACTAGTAGAAGAGACCCAGTACTTC	CASSTPWGLVEETQYF
TRBV19	TRBD1	TRBJ1-1	-	TGTGCCAGTACCCGGGACAGCCTCTCCGTTGGGGACACTGAAGCTTTCTTT	CASTRDSLSVGDTEAFF
TRBV18	-	TRBJ1-6	-	TGTGCCAGCTCGCCTGATAGAGTTAATTCACCCCTCCACTTT	CASSPDRVNSPLHF
TRBV18	-	TRBJ2-2	-	TGTGCCAGCTCACCACCGGGGGCAGGGAGAGGCACCGGGGAGCTGTTTTTT	CASSPPGAGRGTGELFF
TRBV3-1/TRBV3-2	-	TRBJ1-4	-	TGTGCCAGCAGCCAAGTAAGGACATCTCGCGGTGAAAAACTGTTTTTT	CASSQVRTSRGEKLFF
TRBV4-1	-	TRBJ1-1	-	TGCGCCAGCAGCCAAGAAGGGGCCACGGTCACTGAAGCTTTCTTT	CASSQEGATVTEAFF
TRBV18	-	TRBJ2-2	once	TGTGCCAGCTCACCTATGGGACCCGGGGGGCCTCAAACCGGGGAGCTGTTTTTT	CASSPMGPGGPQTGELFF
TRBV11-1	-	TRBJ1-2	once	TGTGCCAGCAGCCCCGGCGGCGGGGTAGGGAACTATGGCTACACCTTC	CASSPGGGVGNYGYTF
TRBV27	-	TRBJ1-5	-	TGTGCCAGCAGCAGGGTTAGCAATCAGCCCCAGCATTTT	CASSRVSNQPQHF
TRBV4-1	TRBD1	TRBJ1-5	-	TGCGCCAGCAGCCCCCGCGGACAGGGGAGCCAGCCCCAGCATTTT	CASSPRGQGSQPQHF
TRBV7-3	-	TRBJ1-1	-	TGTGCCAGCAGCTTTCGCGGGGGGAACACTGAAGCTTTCTTT	CASSFRGGNTEAFF
TRBV11-3	-	TRBJ1-1	-	TGTGCCAGCAGCTTACAGGGGAACACTGAAGCTTTCTTT	CASSLQGNTEAFF
TRBV19	-	TRBJ1-3	-	TGTGCCAGTAGTACGGGGGGAAGCTCTGGAAACACCATATATTTT	CASSTGGSSGNTIYF
TRBV3-1/TRBV3-2	-	TRBJ2-2	-	TGTGCCAGCAGCCGTACCCGGGGGAACACCGGGGAGCTGTTTTTT	CASSRTRGNTGELFF
TRBV19	-	TRBJ2-2	-	TGTGCCAGTAGTAAACGGACATGGGCCGGGGAGCTGTTTTTT	CASSKRTWAGELFF
TRBV6-5	TRBD1	TRBJ2-7	-	TGTGCCAGCAGCAGAACTGGGACAGGGAACACGGAGCAGTACTTC	CASSRTGTGNTEQYF
TRBV9	-	TRBJ1-1	-	TGTGCCAGCAGTCCTGTTACGGGCAGGGGCCTGGGGGTCACTGAAGCTTTCTTT	CASSPVTGRGLGVTEAFF
TRBV9	-	TRBJ1-4	-	TGTGCCAGCAGCCCCAGTGGAGACAGCAAACTGTTTTTT	CASSPSGDSKLFF
TRBV7-2	TRBD1	TRBJ1-2	-	TGTGCCAGTGGCGGATCTTTCCCGGGACAGGGAGGAGGAGGCTACACCTTC	CASGGSFPGQGGGGYTF
TRBV3-1/TRBV3-2	-	TRBJ1-4	-	TGTGCCAGCAGCCCAAGGACAAGAGAAAAACTGTTTTTT	CASSPRTREKLFF
TRBV6-5	-	TRBJ2-3	-	TGTGCCACCCCCCCAGGGGGCACAGATACGCAGTATTTT	CATPPGGTDTQYF
TRBV9	TRBD1	TRBJ1-2	-	TGTGCCAGCAGCGTATTGACAGGGCGCGGCTACACCTTC	CASSVLTGRGYTF
TRBV11-2	-	TRBJ1-4	-	TGTGCCAGCAGCTTAGGAGGGCCCTCCGATGAAAAACTGTTTTTT	CASSLGGPSDEKLFF
TRBV21-1	-	TRBJ2-4	-	TGTGCCAGCAGCAAAGCGGAAGGGGACGGGGGCAAAAACATTCAGTACTTC	CASSKAEGDGGKNIQYF
TRBV5-1	TRBD2	TRBJ2-1	few	TGCGCCAGCAGCTTTAGCGGGGGCGTAAGCAATGAGCAGTTCTTC	CASSFSGGVSNEQFF
TRBV5-1	-	TRBJ1-1	-	TGCGCCAGCAGCTTGGAGCAGAACACTGAAGCTTTCTTT	CASSLEQNTEAFF
TRBV4-3	-	TRBJ1-4	-	TGCGCCAGCAGCCAGGGCCAGGGAACCTCAACTAATGAAAAACTGTTTTTT	CASSQGQGTSTNEKLFF
TRBV18	TRBD1	TRBJ1-2	-	TGTGCCAGCTCACCACCGGGGACAGGGGTGGATTCTAACTATGGCTACACCTTC	CASSPPGTGVDSNYGYTF
TRBV7-8	TRBD1	TRBJ1-2	once	TGTGCCAGCAGCTTCTGGACAGGGGGCTCCTATGGCTACACCTTC	CASSFWTGGSYGYTF
TRBV19	-	TRBJ2-6	-	TGTGCCAGTAGTCCCGGACAGCCGGGGGCCAACGTCCTGACTTTC	CASSPGQPGANVLTF
TRBV30	-	TRBJ1-4	-	TGTGCCTGGAGTGTAAGTCAGGGATCAGGAAAACTGTTTTTT	CAWSVSQGSGKLFF
TRBV18	-	TRBJ1-6	-	TGTGCCAGCTCACCAGGCGGCGGGGGTAATTCACCCCTCCACTTT	CASSPGGGGNSPLHF
TRBV12-3/TRBV12-4	-	TRBJ1-2	many	TGTGCCAGCAGTTGGACTCGGGGTGGCTACACCTTC	CASSWTRGGYTF
TRBV6-6	-	TRBJ1-2	-	TGTGCCAGCAGTTACGGACAGATCTATGGCTACACCTTC	CASSYGQIYGYTF
TRBV3-1/TRBV3-2	TRBD1	TRBJ1-3	-	TGTGCCAGCAGCCTGGGAGGACAGGGAGGGGGAAACACCATATATTTT	CASSLGGQGGGNTIYF
TRBV4-3	-	TRBJ2-2	-	TGCGCCAGCAGCCAGCAGCGACAGATCACCGGGGAGCTGTTTTTT	CASSQQRQITGELFF
TRBV3-1/TRBV3-2	-	TRBJ2-1	-	TGTGCCAGCAGGGGGAGAAACAATGAGCAGTTCTTC	CASRGRNNEQFF
TRBV2	-	TRBJ2-5	-	TGTGCCAGCAAGGCAGGGCAAGAGACCCAGTACTTC	CASKAGQETQYF
TRBV7-2	TRBD1	TRBJ1-2	-	TGTGCCAGCAGCCTGGGACAGTATGGCTACACCTTC	CASSLGQYGYTF
TRBV30	-	TRBJ1-2	-	TGTGCCTGGAGTGGTTCGGACAATAACTATGGCTACACCTTC	CAWSGSDNNYGYTF
TRBV6-5	-	TRBJ1-2	-	TGTGCCAGCAGTAAAAATACACCGGGCTACACCTTC	CASSKNTPGYTF
TRBV18	TRBD1	TRBJ1-5	once	TGTGCCAGCTCCCCGGGGACAGCCAATCAGCCCCAGCATTTT	CASSPGTANQPQHF
TRBV10-3	TRBD1	TRBJ1-2	-	TGTGCCATCAGTGCACAGGGGGCTCAAGGGAATGGCTACACCTTC	CAISAQGAQGNGYTF
TRBV9	TRBD2	TRBJ2-3	-	TGTGCCAGCAGCGGCCGGAGGGGAAGCGGGGGACTCCGCACAGATACGCAGTATTTT	CASSGRRGSGGLRTDTQYF
TRBV4-3	TRBD2	TRBJ2-7	-	TGCGCCAGCAGCCAAGGACCTAGCGGGGGCTTCTACGAACAGTACTTC	CASSQGPSGGFYEQYF